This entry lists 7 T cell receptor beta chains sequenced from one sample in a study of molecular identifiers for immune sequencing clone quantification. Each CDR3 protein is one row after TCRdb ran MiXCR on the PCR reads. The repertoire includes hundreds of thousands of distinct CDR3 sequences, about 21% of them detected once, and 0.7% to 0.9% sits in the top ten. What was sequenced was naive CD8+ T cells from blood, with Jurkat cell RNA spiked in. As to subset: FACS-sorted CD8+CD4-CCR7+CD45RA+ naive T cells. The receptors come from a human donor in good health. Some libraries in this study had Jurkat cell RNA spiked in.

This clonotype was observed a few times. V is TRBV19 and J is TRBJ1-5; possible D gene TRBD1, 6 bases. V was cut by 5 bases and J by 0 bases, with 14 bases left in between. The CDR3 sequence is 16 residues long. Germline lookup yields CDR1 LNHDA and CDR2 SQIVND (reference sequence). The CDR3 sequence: CASSFTSQGSNQPQHF. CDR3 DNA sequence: TGTGCCAGTAGTTTCACATCACAGGGTAGCAATCAGCCCCAGCATTTT.

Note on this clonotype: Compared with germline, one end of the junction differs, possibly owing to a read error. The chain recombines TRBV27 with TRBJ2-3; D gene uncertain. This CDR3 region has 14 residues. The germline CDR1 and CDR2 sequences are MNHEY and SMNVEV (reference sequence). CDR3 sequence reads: CASSLEQLTDTRYF. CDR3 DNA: TGTGCCAGCAGTTTGGAGCAGCTAACCGATACGCGGTATTTT.

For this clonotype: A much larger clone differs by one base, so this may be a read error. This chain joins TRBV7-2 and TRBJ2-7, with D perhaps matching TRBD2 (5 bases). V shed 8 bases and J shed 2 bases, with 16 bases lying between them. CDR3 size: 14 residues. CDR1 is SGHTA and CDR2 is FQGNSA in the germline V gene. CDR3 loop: CASQEIARTYEQYF. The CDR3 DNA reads TGTGCCAGCCAAGAGATAGCGAGGACCTACGAGCAGTACTTC.

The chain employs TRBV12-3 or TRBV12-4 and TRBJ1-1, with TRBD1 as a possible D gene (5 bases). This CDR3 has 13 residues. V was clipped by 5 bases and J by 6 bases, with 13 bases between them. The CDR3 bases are TGTGCCAGCAGTCTCCTTGGGGGGGCTGAAGCTTTCTTT. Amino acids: CASSLLGGAEAFF.

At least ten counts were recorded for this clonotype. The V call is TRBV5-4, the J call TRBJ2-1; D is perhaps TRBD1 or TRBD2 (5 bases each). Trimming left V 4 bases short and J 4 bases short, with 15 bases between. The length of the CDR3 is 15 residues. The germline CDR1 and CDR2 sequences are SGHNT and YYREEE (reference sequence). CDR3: CASSRDEGLYNEQFF. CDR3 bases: TGTGCCAGCAGCAGGGACGAGGGCCTTTACAATGAGCAGTTCTTC.

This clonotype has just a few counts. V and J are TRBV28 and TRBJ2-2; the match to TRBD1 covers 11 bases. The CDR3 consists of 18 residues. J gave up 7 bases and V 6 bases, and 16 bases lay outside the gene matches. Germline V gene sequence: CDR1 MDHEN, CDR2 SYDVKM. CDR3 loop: CASSGPEGQGALGGELFF. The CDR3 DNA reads TGTGCCAGCAGCGGCCCGGAAGGACAGGGGGCCCTGGGCGGGGAGCTGTTTTTT. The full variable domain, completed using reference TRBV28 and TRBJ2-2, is DVKVTQSSRYLVKRTGEKVFLECVQDMDHENMFWYRQDPGLGLRLIYFSYDVKMKEKGDIPEGYSVSREKKERFSLILESASTNQTSMYLCASSGPEGQGALGGELFFGEGSRLTVL.

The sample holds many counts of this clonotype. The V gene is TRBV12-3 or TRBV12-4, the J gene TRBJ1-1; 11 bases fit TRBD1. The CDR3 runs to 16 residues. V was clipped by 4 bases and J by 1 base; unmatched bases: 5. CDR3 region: CASSSRDRGTNTEAFF. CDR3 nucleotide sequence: TGTGCCAGCAGTTCGAGGGACAGGGGGACGAACACTGAAGCTTTCTTT.